The T cell receptor beta chain described here comes from a study of T cell responses to AZD1222 COVID-19 vaccine. Comments on this clone: The antigen is not known.

The data were produced by immunoSEQ multiplex PCR, yet TCRdb's version contains in-frame clones alone and is incomplete. Of more than 150,000 clones detected, 88% appear once; the ten largest clones hold roughly 26%. Study outcomes and limitations: There were repertoire samples only from the period after the peak T cell response.

J gave up 2 bases and V 4 bases, and 8 bases lay outside the gene matches. Germline lookup yields CDR1 SGHTS and CDR2 YDEGEE. This CDR3 comprises 15 residues. The sequence derives from an adult who received the AZD1222 COVID-19 vaccine. The chain carries TRBV5-8 and TRBJ2-5; 7 nucleotides agree with TRBD1. The sequences come from peripheral blood, collected 28 days after the second AZD1222 dose. The CDR3 DNA sequence: TGTGCCAGCAGCCCCGGGACAGCCTTTCAAGAGACCCAGTACTTC. It translates to CASSPGTAFQETQYF.